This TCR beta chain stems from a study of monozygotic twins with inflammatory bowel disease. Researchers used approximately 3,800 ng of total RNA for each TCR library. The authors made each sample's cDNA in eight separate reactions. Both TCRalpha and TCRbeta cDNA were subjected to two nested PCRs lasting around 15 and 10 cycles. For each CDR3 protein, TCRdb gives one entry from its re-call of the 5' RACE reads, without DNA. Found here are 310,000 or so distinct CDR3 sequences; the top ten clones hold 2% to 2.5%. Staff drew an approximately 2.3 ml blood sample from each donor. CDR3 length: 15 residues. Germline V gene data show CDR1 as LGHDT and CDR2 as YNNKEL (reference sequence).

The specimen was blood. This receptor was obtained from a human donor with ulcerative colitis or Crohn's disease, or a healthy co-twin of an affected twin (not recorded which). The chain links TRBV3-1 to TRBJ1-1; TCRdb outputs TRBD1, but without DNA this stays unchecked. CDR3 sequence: CASTQDPGGWTEAFF.